These T cell receptor beta chains were read from a single sample in a study of cytomegalovirus exposure and HLA in healthy donors. The method was immunoSEQ multiplex PCR; TCRdb's version includes in-frame clones alone and lacks a portion of them. The table lists 90,000 or so clones, 65% to 80% of them singletons. Sequencing input: PBMCs. The receptors come from a woman aged 45-60 years in good health and CMV-seropositive. CDR3s include the opening cysteine and the closing phenylalanine or tryptophan. The order of the fields is V gene, J gene, D gene, clone size, CDR3 protein, CDR3 DNA. A D gene is named only where the DNA matches it firmly. Clone size is not always given. Where it is, it says once, few, many or a class for expanded clones.

TRBV5-4	TRBJ2-3	TRBD2	once	CAGTLGAGGSTDTQYF	TGTGCCGGCACTTTGGGAGCGGGAGGGAGCACAGATACGCAGTATTTT
TRBV4-1	TRBJ2-2	.	.	CASKEDSTFSGELFF	TGCGCCAGCAAAGAAGACAGCACCTTCAGCGGGGAGCTGTTTTTT
TRBV30	TRBJ2-7	.	.	CAWSRLGEQYF	TGTGCCTGGAGTCGCCTAGGCGAGCAGTACTTC
TRBV28	TRBJ2-2	TRBD1	.	CASDGQGNTGELFF	TGTGCCAGCGATGGACAGGGGAACACCGGGGAGCTGTTTTTT
TRBV19	TRBJ2-6	.	.	CASTPSTGANVLTF	TGTGCCAGTACCCCTTCTACTGGGGCCAACGTCCTGACTTTC
TRBV6-1	TRBJ2-7	.	few	CASRVEVNPSYEQYF	TGTGCCAGCAGGGTAGAAGTTAACCCCTCCTACGAGCAGTACTTC
TRBV7-2	TRBJ2-7	.	.	CASSTRGPGNYEQYF	TGTGCCAGCAGCACCAGGGGCCCGGGTAACTACGAGCAGTACTTC
TRBV18	TRBJ2-2	.	.	CASSPRGAGELFF	TGTGCCAGCTCACCCCGCGGGGCCGGGGAGCTGTTTTTT
TRBV5-1	TRBJ2-5	.	few	CASSLVVPGQETQYF	TGCGCCAGCAGCTTGGTTGTTCCCGGCCAAGAGACCCAGTACTTC
TRBV7-8	TRBJ2-7	TRBD1	.	CASSIYRGQWDEQYF	TGTGCCAGCAGCATATACAGGGGTCAATGGGACGAGCAGTACTTC
TRBV9	TRBJ2-7	.	.	CASSLTTAGQNEQYF	TGTGCCAGCAGCCTGACCACGGCAGGGCAAAACGAGCAGTACTTC
TRBV19	TRBJ2-1	TRBD2	.	CASSTPGLVTEQFF	TGTGCCAGTAGTACCCCGGGACTAGTAACTGAGCAGTTCTTC
TRBV2	TRBJ1-5	.	.	CASSDSRVDQPQHF	TGTGCCAGCAGTGATAGCAGGGTCGATCAGCCCCAGCATTTT
TRBV27	TRBJ1-6	TRBD1	.	CASSQGQPTIGSPLHF	TGTGCCAGCAGCCAGGGACAGCCTACTATAGGTTCACCCCTCCACTTT
TRBV5-6	TRBJ2-5	TRBD2	.	CASSSGMGGETQYF	TGTGCCAGCAGCTCGGGGATGGGGGGGGAGACCCAGTACTTC
TRBV6-1	TRBJ1-1	.	few	CASSLGAPNAEAFF	TGTGCCAGCAGTCTGGGGGCCCCGAACGCTGAAGCTTTCTTT
TRBV19	TRBJ1-5	.	.	CASSIYRVDNQPQHF	TGTGCCAGTAGTATATACAGGGTAGACAATCAGCCCCAGCATTTT